A single T cell receptor beta chain is shown here with its context. Its antigen is still unknown. Qualities for individual bases were not recorded, and no much larger clone is one base off. Libraries were made using the immunoSEQ multiplex PCR assay. In the source study's methods: A statistical classification framework was developed to diagnose cytomegalovirus status using the catalog of TCR beta chain sequences. The clones in this table, taken by TCRdb from immuneACCESS, are in-frame only. Not every clone is retained; where verified, under half of the shortfall comes from an unresolved V gene, and the cause of the rest is unknown. V and J calls plus clone size are reproduced from that table; the DNA served to infer D and trimming. A total of 200,000 to 250,000 clones appear in this sample, around 90% of them only once. 2% to 2.5% of the sample goes to the ten largest clones. CDR3 length: 17 amino acids, cysteine to phenylalanine. The read is trimmed to its CDR3 DNA, 51 bases read in frame from base 1. The junction shows trimming of 7 bases on V and 6 bases on J, plus 25 bases between the germline ends. Sequences MNHEY (CDR1) and SMNVEV (CDR2) are obtained from the germline V gene (reference sequence).

These data belong to a study of cytomegalovirus exposure and HLA in healthy donors (dated by TCRdb to about 2017). In the study overall: According to a later analysis, one platform produced both the approximately 110 validation repertoires and the 700 or so repertoires of the first cohort. Along with the 666-subject first cohort, a separate validation cohort of more than 90 different subjects was used. The study was designed to test whether signatures of past pathogen exposure could be identified by cataloging public T cell receptors. To predict cytomegalovirus infection status, the study combined high-throughput TCR immunosequencing, statistical association of individual TCRs with disease status, and machine learning.

The donors belonged to the validation cohort of around 110 subjects, which was separate from the approximately 700-subject first cohort. The paper as a whole reports these results and caveats: Of the cluster scores, 85% to 95% were above 0 in a later analysis, which found that TCRs clustered in the first cohort also tended to co-occur in the 95 to 150 validation repertoires. According to the authors, the approach could potentially be generalized to other disease states and immunological phenotypes. A few of the identified cytomegalovirus-associated TCR beta chains were confirmed in vitro to be specific for cytomegalovirus antigens. The classifier was reported to diagnose cytomegalovirus status with high specificity and sensitivity in both the original and validation cohorts. In the study, some 160 TCR beta chains were listed as associated with cytomegalovirus. A later analysis lacked HLA typing for the validation cohort, so it scored co-occurrence in that cohort across all 110 or so repertoires. Most TCR sequences were observed very rarely across donors, whereas some public TCRs were present in many individuals.

Sequencing was done on a sample of PBMCs. The V and J genes are TRBV27 and TRBJ1-5, with an unclear D gene assignment. This receptor was identified in a woman in her late teens or twenties in good health and CMV-seropositive. This receptor carries the CDR3 CASILANGHSRRQPQHF. In nucleotide form, the sequence is TGTGCCAGCATTCTGGCCAATGGGCATTCGAGACGTCAGCCCCAGCATTTT.